Here is one T cell receptor (beta chain) with its context. The antigen is undetermined. Germline CDR1 reads KGHSH; CDR2 reads LQKENI. Trimming took 3 bases from V and 5 from J, leaving 17 bases between them. The CDR3 is made up of 15 amino acids. This entry belongs to a study of cytomegalovirus exposure and HLA in healthy donors. General study results and limits: Reports state that TCR beta sequences accurately predicted most subjects' HLA-A and HLA-B alleles.

The PCR made use of 60 Vbeta and 13 Jbeta primers. The protocol was immunoSEQ multiplex PCR, while the TCRdb copy is restricted to in-frame clones and leaves out a portion. Of 35,000 to 50,000 clones in the sample, 77% were seen once. This TCR derives from a man in his thirties or forties in good health and CMV-seronegative. This chain uses TRBV18 with TRBJ2-7; D may be TRBD1 (6 bases). Sequenced sample: PBMCs. This chain's CDR3 is CASSPSAGSGDEQYF. CDR3 coding DNA: TGTGCCAGCTCACCCTCTGCTGGGTCAGGGGACGAGCAGTACTTC.